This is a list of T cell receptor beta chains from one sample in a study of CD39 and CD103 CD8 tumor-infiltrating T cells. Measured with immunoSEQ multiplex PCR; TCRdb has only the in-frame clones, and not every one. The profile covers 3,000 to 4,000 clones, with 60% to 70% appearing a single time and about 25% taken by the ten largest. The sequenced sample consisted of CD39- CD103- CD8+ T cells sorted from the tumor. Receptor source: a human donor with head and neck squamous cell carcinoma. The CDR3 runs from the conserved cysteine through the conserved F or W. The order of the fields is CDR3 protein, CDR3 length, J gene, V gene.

CDR3 protein: CASKGGYNSPLHF; CDR3 length: 13; J gene: TRBJ1-6; V gene: TRBV27
CDR3 protein: CASSQGQGAMDTEAFF; CDR3 length: 16; J gene: TRBJ1-1; V gene: TRBV4-1
CDR3 protein: CAIGDGGPGNTIYF; CDR3 length: 14; J gene: TRBJ1-3; V gene: TRBV6-5
CDR3 protein: CASREYEQYF; CDR3 length: 10; J gene: TRBJ2-7; V gene: TRBV2
CDR3 protein: CASSTGQGGNTIYF; CDR3 length: 14; J gene: TRBJ1-3; V gene: TRBV6-5
CDR3 protein: CSARATYGYTF; CDR3 length: 11; J gene: TRBJ1-2; V gene: TRBV20-1
CDR3 protein: CASSEGQGTNQPQHF; CDR3 length: 15; J gene: TRBJ1-5; V gene: TRBV18
CDR3 protein: CAWSVRTGSAFF; CDR3 length: 12; J gene: TRBJ1-1; V gene: TRBV30
CDR3 protein: CASRLDRGPQETQYF; CDR3 length: 15; J gene: TRBJ2-5; V gene: TRBV28
CDR3 protein: CASSLQGANYGYTF; CDR3 length: 14; J gene: TRBJ1-2; V gene: TRBV27
CDR3 protein: CASSPSLAVLGTDTQYF; CDR3 length: 17; J gene: TRBJ2-3; V gene: TRBV4-3
CDR3 protein: CASSYSTGADFWEQFF; CDR3 length: 16; J gene: TRBJ2-1; V gene: TRBV6-5
CDR3 protein: CASSVSPGPTYEQYF; CDR3 length: 15; J gene: TRBJ2-7; V gene: TRBV9
CDR3 protein: CASSLMGPVPEQYF; CDR3 length: 14; J gene: TRBJ2-7; V gene: TRBV5-8
CDR3 protein: CASSPTGWAYEQYF; CDR3 length: 14; J gene: TRBJ2-7; V gene: TRBV6-1
CDR3 protein: CASSDRVFNTEAFF; CDR3 length: 14; J gene: TRBJ1-1; V gene: TRBV27
CDR3 protein: CASSVEIMNTEAFF; CDR3 length: 14; J gene: TRBJ1-1; V gene: TRBV6-1
CDR3 protein: CASRRAGVDEQFF; CDR3 length: 13; J gene: TRBJ2-1; V gene: TRBV28
CDR3 protein: CASSLAGGRSDEQFF; CDR3 length: 15; J gene: TRBJ2-1; V gene: TRBV4-3
CDR3 protein: CASSLGFWDRGFYEQYF; CDR3 length: 17; J gene: TRBJ2-7; V gene: TRBV7-2
CDR3 protein: CASSLSLTGGGGYTF; CDR3 length: 15; J gene: TRBJ1-2; V gene: TRBV2
CDR3 protein: CASSLEVWGELFF; CDR3 length: 13; J gene: TRBJ2-2; V gene: TRBV27
CDR3 protein: CASSYGTSGGGGYEQYF; CDR3 length: 17; J gene: TRBJ2-7; V gene: TRBV5-1
CDR3 protein: CASSISRTTNEKLFF; CDR3 length: 15; J gene: TRBJ1-4; V gene: TRBV19
CDR3 protein: CASSLGGDSYEQYF; CDR3 length: 14; J gene: TRBJ2-7; V gene: TRBV5-6
CDR3 protein: CASTMEPQEKLFF; CDR3 length: 13; J gene: TRBJ1-4; V gene: TRBV28
CDR3 protein: CASSPTTGSQAYEQYF; CDR3 length: 16; J gene: TRBJ2-7; V gene: TRBV4-1
CDR3 protein: CASSVGTGDYEQYF; CDR3 length: 14; J gene: TRBJ2-7; V gene: TRBV4-3
CDR3 protein: CASSWGGNREETQYF; CDR3 length: 15; J gene: TRBJ2-5; V gene: TRBV6-5
CDR3 protein: CASSSPGTSGGTYEQYF; CDR3 length: 17; J gene: TRBJ2-7; V gene: TRBV7-9
CDR3 protein: CASSRTANYGYTF; CDR3 length: 13; J gene: TRBJ1-2; V gene: TRBV7-9
CDR3 protein: CASRRQSSYEQYF; CDR3 length: 13; J gene: TRBJ2-7; V gene: TRBV9
CDR3 protein: CATSSVRTLATNEKLFF; CDR3 length: 17; J gene: TRBJ1-4; V gene: TRBV15
CDR3 protein: CASSVVGTFMNTEAFF; CDR3 length: 16; J gene: TRBJ1-1; V gene: TRBV9
CDR3 protein: CASSPPGGEKLFF; CDR3 length: 13; J gene: TRBJ1-4; V gene: TRBV7-9
CDR3 protein: CACTGGYYGYTF; CDR3 length: 12; J gene: TRBJ1-2; V gene: TRBV6-1
CDR3 protein: CASSQDLRTGDEKLFF; CDR3 length: 16; J gene: TRBJ1-4; V gene: TRBV4-3
CDR3 protein: CAWSDRGSYTF; CDR3 length: 11; J gene: TRBJ1-2; V gene: TRBV30
CDR3 protein: CASSFGRGRYEQYF; CDR3 length: 14; J gene: TRBJ2-7; V gene: TRBV11-2
CDR3 protein: CASSQFPGGEATGELFF; CDR3 length: 17; J gene: TRBJ2-2; V gene: TRBV5-4
CDR3 protein: CASSEAGVVF; CDR3 length: 10; J gene: TRBJ2-1; V gene: TRBV2
CDR3 protein: CASRLGGTLYGYTF; CDR3 length: 14; J gene: TRBJ1-2; V gene: TRBV27
CDR3 protein: CSARDRWQFF; CDR3 length: 10; J gene: TRBJ2-1; V gene: TRBV20-1
CDR3 protein: CASSSTGTGHREQYF; CDR3 length: 15; J gene: TRBJ2-7; V gene: TRBV5-1
CDR3 protein: CASSFREPAYEQYF; CDR3 length: 14; J gene: TRBJ2-7; V gene: TRBV7-8
CDR3 protein: CASSVPGRPGANYGYTF; CDR3 length: 17; J gene: TRBJ1-2; V gene: TRBV7-9
CDR3 protein: CASSLEAGTSSYEQYF; CDR3 length: 16; J gene: TRBJ2-7; V gene: TRBV5-4
CDR3 protein: CASSSLAGGRTGELFF; CDR3 length: 16; J gene: TRBJ2-2; V gene: TRBV7-9
CDR3 protein: CASSSGGNEQYF; CDR3 length: 12; J gene: TRBJ2-7; V gene: TRBV5-6
CDR3 protein: CASSISGGAYNEQFF; CDR3 length: 15; J gene: TRBJ2-1; V gene: TRBV7-7
CDR3 protein: CASSFSGTGELFF; CDR3 length: 13; J gene: TRBJ2-2; V gene: TRBV9
CDR3 protein: CASSQDEEVEDGYTF; CDR3 length: 15; J gene: TRBJ1-2; V gene: TRBV4-3
CDR3 protein: CASRVMGAQYF; CDR3 length: 11; J gene: TRBJ2-5; V gene: TRBV27
CDR3 protein: CASSPGTFEAFF; CDR3 length: 12; J gene: TRBJ1-1; V gene: TRBV7-8